Given below is one T cell receptor beta chain in context. Sequencing used immunoSEQ multiplex PCR; TCRdb keeps in-frame clones, though not all of them. There are 2.3 million or so clones in the sample; approximately 95% occur only once, and 0.35% to 0.5% lies in the top ten. This CDR3 spans 12 amino acids. Per germline, CDR1 MDHEN and CDR2 SYDVKM. V lost 2 bases and J 10 bases, leaving 11 bases between the germline ends. The entry originates in a study of shared clonotypes between healthy human individuals. In the study overall: Per donor, three plates held CD4 naive cells, three held CD4 memory, two held CD8 naive and one held CD8 memory.

The sequencing input was naive CD4+ T cells from PBMCs. Subset here: CD45RA+ positively selected. This clonotype originated in a man between 18 and 29 years old in good health. Some clones in this sample may be carry-over from other donors' samples. This chain joins TRBV28 and TRBJ1-1, with D unclear. The DNA for the CDR3 is TGTGCCAGCAGTTTAATGGGCCTGGGAGCTTTCTTT. The encoded protein is CASSLMGLGAFF.